This T cell receptor (beta chain) emerged from a study of T-cell reconstitution after alpha-beta-depleted transplantation in children. The V gene's germline CDR1 is SGHAT and CDR2 FQNNGV. Trimming left V 2 bases short and J 0 bases short, with 26 bases between. The CDR3 length is 21 residues. Unique molecular identifiers were incorporated during preparation of the TCRbeta library. TCRdb reprocessed the PCR reads with MiXCR, giving one entry per CDR3 protein. This sample has about 610,000 distinct CDR3 sequences; roughly a tenth occur once, and the top ten carry approximately 4.1%. This clonotype was seen just once.

The V gene is TRBV11-2, the J gene TRBJ2-1; D may match TRBD1 or TRBD2 (7 bases each). The source was PBMCs from the stem cell graft donor, collected from the stem cell graft. This receptor was taken from a human donor who donated a stem cell graft to a child with acute myeloid leukemia. The CDR3 sequence is CASSLQGGGLLLAISYNEQFF. CDR3 in DNA: TGTGCCAGCAGCTTACAGGGGGGGGGTCTTTTATTAGCGATCTCCTACAATGAGCAGTTCTTC.